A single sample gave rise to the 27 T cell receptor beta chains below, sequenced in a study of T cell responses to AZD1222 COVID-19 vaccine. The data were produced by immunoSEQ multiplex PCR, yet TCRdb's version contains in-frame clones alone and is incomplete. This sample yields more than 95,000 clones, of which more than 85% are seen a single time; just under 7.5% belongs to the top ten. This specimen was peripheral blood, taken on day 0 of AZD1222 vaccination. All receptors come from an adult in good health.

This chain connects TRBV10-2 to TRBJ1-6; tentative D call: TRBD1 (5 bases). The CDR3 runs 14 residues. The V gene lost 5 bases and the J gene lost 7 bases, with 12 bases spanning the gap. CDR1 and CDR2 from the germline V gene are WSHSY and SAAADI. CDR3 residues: CASSLGVRNSPLHF. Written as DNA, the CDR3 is TGCGCCAGCAGTCTAGGGGTGCGCAATTCACCCCTCCACTTT.

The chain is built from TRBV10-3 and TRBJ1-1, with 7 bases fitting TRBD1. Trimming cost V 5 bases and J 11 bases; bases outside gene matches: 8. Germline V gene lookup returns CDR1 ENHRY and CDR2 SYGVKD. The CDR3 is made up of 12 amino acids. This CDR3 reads CAISSQGLRAFF. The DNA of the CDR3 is TGTGCCATCAGTTCACAGGGGCTTAGGGCTTTCTTT.

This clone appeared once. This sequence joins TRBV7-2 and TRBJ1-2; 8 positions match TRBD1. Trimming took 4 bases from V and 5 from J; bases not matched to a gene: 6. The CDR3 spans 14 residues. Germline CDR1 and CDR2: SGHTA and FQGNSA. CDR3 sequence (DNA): TGTGCCAGCAGCTCGATCCAGGGGGCGTATGGCTACACCTTC. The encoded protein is CASSSIQGAYGYTF.

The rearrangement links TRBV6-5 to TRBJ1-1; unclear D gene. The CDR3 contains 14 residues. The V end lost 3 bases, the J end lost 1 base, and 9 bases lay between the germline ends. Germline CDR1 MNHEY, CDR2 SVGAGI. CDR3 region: CASSYRQWNTEAFF. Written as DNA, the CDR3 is TGTGCCAGCAGTTATCGGCAGTGGAACACTGAAGCTTTCTTT.

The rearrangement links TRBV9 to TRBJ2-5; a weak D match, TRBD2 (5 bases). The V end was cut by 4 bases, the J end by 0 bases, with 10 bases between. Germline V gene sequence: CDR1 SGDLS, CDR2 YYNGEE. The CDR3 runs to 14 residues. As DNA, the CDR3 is TGTGCCAGCAGCCTGGACGGGAACCAAGAGACCCAGTACTTC. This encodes CASSLDGNQETQYF.

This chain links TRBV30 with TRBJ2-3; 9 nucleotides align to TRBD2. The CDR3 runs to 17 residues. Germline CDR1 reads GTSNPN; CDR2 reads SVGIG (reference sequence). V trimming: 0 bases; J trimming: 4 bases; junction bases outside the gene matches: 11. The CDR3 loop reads CAWSVRPGTSLADTQYF. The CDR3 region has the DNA TGTGCCTGGAGTGTCCGCCCCGGGACTAGCTTGGCAGATACGCAGTATTTT.

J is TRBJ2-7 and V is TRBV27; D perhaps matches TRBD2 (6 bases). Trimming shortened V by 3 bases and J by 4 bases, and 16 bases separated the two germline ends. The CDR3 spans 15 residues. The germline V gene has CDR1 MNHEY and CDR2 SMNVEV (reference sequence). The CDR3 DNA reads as TGTGCCAGCAGTTTTCTGGCGGGTAGCGGTTACGAGCAGTACTTC. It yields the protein CASSFLAGSGYEQYF.

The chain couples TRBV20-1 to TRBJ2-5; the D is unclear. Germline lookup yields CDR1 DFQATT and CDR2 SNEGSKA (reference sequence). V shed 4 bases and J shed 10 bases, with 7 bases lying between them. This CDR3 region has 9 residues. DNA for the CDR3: TGCAGTGCTAACCAGGACCAGTACTTC. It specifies CSANQDQYF.

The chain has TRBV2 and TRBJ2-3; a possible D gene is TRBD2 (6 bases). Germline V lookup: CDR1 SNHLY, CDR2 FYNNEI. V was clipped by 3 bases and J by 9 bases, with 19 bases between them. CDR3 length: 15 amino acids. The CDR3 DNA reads TGTGCCAGCAGTGAGCGTCCGGCGGCGGGGTCCACGCAGTATTTT. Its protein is CASSERPAAGSTQYF.

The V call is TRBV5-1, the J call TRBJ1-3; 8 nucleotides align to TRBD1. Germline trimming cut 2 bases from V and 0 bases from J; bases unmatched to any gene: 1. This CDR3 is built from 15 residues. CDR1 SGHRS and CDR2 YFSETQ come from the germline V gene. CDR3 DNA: TGCGCCAGCAGCTTTGACAGGGGCTCTGGAAACACCATATATTTT. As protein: CASSFDRGSGNTIYF.

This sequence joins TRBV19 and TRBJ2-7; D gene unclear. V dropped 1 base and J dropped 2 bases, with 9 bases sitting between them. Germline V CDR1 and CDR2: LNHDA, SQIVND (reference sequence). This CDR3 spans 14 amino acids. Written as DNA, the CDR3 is TGTGCCAGTAGTATAGTCCTTGGGACCTACGAGCAGTACTTC. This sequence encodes CASSIVLGTYEQYF.

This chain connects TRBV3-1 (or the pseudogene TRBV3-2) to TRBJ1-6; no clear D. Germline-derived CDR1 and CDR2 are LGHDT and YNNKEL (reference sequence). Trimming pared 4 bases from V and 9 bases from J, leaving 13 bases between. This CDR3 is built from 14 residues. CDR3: CASSRIIAGSPLHF. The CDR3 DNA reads TGTGCCAGCAGCCGGATAATAGCAGGTTCACCCCTCCACTTT.

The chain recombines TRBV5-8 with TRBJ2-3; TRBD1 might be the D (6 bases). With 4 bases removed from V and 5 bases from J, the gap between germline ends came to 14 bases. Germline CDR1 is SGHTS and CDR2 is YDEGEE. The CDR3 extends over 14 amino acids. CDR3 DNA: TGTGCCAGCAGCCGGGGACACGGGAAAGATACGCAGTATTTT. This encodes CASSRGHGKDTQYF.

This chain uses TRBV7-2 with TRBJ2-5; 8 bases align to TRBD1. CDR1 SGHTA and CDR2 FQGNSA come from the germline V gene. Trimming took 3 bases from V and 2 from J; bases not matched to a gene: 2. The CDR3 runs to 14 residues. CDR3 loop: CASSFGTGQETQYF. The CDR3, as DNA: TGTGCCAGCAGCTTCGGGACAGGTCAAGAGACCCAGTACTTC.

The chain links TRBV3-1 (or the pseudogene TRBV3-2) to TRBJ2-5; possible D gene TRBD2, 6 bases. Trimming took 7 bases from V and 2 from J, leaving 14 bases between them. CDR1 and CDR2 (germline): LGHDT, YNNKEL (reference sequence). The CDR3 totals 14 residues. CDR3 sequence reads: CASTGGLEQETQYF. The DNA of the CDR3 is TGTGCCAGCACCGGGGGATTAGAACAAGAGACCCAGTACTTC.

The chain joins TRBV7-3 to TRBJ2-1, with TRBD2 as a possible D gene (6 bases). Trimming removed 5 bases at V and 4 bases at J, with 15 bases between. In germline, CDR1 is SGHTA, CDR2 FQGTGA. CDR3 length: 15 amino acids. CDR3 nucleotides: TGTGCCAGCAGCCGCCCTAGCGTGGGGTACAATGAGCAGTTCTTC. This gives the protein CASSRPSVGYNEQFF.

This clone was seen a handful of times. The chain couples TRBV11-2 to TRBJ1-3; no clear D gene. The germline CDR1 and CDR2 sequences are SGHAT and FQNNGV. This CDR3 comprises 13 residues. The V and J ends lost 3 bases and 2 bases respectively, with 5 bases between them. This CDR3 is CASSLLAGNTIYF. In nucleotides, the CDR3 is TGTGCCAGCAGCTTGTTGGCTGGAAACACCATATATTTT.

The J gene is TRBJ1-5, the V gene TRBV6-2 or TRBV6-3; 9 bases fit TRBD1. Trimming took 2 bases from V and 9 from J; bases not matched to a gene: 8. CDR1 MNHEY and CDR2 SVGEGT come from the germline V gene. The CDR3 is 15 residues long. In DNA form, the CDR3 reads TGTGCCAGCAGTTACGGGACAGGGCCCGTAGGGCCCCAGCATTTT. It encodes CASSYGTGPVGPQHF.

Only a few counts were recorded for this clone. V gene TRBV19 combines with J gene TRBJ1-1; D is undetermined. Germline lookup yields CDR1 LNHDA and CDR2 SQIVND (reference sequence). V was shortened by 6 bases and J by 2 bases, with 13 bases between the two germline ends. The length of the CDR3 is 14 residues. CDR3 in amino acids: CASRGYYSNTEAFF. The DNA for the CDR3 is TGTGCCAGTAGGGGTTATTACAGTAACACTGAAGCTTTCTTT.

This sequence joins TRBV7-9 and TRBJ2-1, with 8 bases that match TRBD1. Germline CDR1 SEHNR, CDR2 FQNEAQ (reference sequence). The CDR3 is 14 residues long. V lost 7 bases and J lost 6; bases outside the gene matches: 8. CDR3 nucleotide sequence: TGTGCCAGCAACGCCAACACAGGGGGCAATGAGCAGTTCTTC. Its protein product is CASNANTGGNEQFF.

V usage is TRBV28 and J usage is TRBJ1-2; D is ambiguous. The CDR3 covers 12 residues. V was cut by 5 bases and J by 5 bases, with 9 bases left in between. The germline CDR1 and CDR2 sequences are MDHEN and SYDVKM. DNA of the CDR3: TGTGCCAGCAGTCTTCAGGAGTATGGCTACACCTTC. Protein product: CASSLQEYGYTF.

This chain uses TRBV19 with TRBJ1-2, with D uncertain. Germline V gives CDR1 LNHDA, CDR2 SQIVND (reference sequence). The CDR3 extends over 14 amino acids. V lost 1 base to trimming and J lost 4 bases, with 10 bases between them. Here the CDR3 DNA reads TGTGCCAGTAGTATAGTTAGGAATACCTATGGCTACACCTTC. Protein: CASSIVRNTYGYTF.

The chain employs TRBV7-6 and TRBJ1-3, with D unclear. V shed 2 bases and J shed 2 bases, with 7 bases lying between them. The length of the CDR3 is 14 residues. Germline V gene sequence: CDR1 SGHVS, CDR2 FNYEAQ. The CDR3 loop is CASSLSQAGNTIYF. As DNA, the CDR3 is TGTGCCAGCAGCTTATCTCAGGCTGGAAACACCATATATTTT.

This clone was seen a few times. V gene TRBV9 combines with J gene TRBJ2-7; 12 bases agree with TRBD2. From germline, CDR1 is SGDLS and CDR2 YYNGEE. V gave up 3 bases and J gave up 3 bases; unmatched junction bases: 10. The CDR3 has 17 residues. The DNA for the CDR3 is TGTGCCAGCAGCGAGACCGGACTAGCGGGACTTAACTACGAGCAGTACTTC. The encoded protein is CASSETGLAGLNYEQYF.

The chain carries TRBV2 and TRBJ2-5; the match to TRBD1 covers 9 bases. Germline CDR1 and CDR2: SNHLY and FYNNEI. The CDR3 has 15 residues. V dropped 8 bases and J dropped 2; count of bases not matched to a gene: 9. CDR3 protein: CASGSWGTGQETQYF. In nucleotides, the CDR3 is TGTGCCAGCGGATCTTGGGGGACAGGGCAAGAGACCCAGTACTTC.

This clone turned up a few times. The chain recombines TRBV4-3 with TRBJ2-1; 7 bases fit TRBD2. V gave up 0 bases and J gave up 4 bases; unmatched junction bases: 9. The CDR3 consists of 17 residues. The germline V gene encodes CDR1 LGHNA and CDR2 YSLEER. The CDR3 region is CASSQESTAGLYNEQFF. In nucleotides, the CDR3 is TGCGCCAGCAGCCAAGAATCCACAGCGGGGCTTTACAATGAGCAGTTCTTC.

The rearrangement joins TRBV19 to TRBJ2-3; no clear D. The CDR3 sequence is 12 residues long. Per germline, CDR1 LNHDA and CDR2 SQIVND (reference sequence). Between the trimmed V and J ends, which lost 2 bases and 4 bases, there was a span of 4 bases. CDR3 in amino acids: CASSITADTQYF. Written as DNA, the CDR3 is TGTGCCAGTAGTATAACGGCAGATACGCAGTATTTT.